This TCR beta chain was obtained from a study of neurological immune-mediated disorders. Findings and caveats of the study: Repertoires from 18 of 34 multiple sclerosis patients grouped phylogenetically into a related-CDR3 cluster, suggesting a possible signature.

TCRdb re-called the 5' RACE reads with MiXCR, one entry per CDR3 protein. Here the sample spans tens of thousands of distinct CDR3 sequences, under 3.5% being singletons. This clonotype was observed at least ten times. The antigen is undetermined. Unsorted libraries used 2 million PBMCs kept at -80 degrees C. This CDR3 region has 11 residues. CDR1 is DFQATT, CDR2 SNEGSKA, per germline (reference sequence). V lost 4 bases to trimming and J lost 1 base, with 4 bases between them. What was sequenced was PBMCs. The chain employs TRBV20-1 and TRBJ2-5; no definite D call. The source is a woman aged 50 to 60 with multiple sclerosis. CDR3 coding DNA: TGCAGTGCTAACCCCCAAGAGACCCAGTACTTC. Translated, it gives CSANPQETQYF.